This section outlines one T cell receptor (beta chain) sequence together with its context. Libraries were prepared by immunoSEQ multiplex PCR; TCRdb keeps only in-frame clonotypes and omits some of them. The table records a few hundred thousand clones, 85% to 95% of them present only once. The CDR3 loop spans 14 amino acids. Germline V gives CDR1 LNHDA, CDR2 SQIVND (reference sequence). Trimming cost V 4 bases and J 15 bases, with 22 bases left between them. The entry originates in a study of brain T cells in children with intractable seizures. The time point here: blood from clinic visit 5 months post-surgery; TSC patient then seizure free.

The source is a boy in the first two years of life with tuberous sclerosis and intractable seizures. The gene calls are TRBV19 and TRBJ1-5, with D possibly TRBD1 on 6 matching bases. The source material was peripheral blood, sampled around 5 months after surgery. The CDR3 nucleotides are TGTGCCAGTAGTACACCGGGACACGGTCTTGTGGGGCATTTT. Residues: CASSTPGHGLVGHF. Supplemented by reference TRBV19 and TRBJ1-5, the full variable domain reads DGGITQSPKYLFRKEGQNVTLSCEQNLNHDAMYWYRQDPGQGLRLIYYSQIVNDFQKGDIAEGYSVSREKKESFPLTVTSAQKNPTAFYLCASSTPGHGLVGHFGDGTRLSIL.